Sequencing of this T cell receptor beta chain was carried out in a study of blood T cell repertoires in COVID-19. Across the whole study: Material from acute and convalescent COVID-19 was sourced from the United States, Italy and Spain. T cells, B-cell-depleted T cells, or PBMCs provided the cDNA or gDNA that served as material.

Original data processing: Using reference gene primer amplification, nucleated cell counts were estimated. The repertoire was sequenced with immunoSEQ multiplex PCR; TCRdb's copy has only in-frame clones and lacks some. For V, J and clone size, that table is used; D and trimming come from the DNA. The sample shows more than 45,000 clones, about four fifths of them seen only once. The V end lost 5 bases, the J end lost 5 bases, and 6 bases lay between the germline ends. This CDR3 contains 11 residues. In germline, CDR1 is SEHNR, CDR2 FQNEAQ (reference sequence). Seattle's cohort entered during active infection and was followed longitudinally.

This chain joins TRBV7-9 and TRBJ2-5, with unresolved D. The clonotype comes from an elderly man with COVID-19, enrolled during active disease. Sequencing used peripheral blood. CDR3 in DNA: TGTGCCAGCAGCGGAGCCGAGACCCAGTACTTC. Protein sequence: CASSGAETQYF.